Here is one TCR beta chain with its context. This entry belongs to a study of cytomegalovirus exposure and HLA in healthy donors. Trimming left V 2 bases short and J 0 bases short, with 7 bases between. CDR1 and CDR2 (germline): SNHLY, FYNNEI. The CDR3 length is 14 residues. PCR employed 60 Vbeta and 13 Jbeta primers. The method was immunoSEQ multiplex PCR; TCRdb's version includes in-frame clones alone and lacks a portion of them. The table lists more than 110,000 clones, around 73% of them singletons. Sequences were obtained from PBMCs. The chain is built from TRBV2 and TRBJ1-1; D call uncertain. This clonotype was obtained from a human donor in good health. CDR3 region: CASSERVLNTEAFF. CDR3 nucleotides: TGTGCCAGCAGTGAACGGGTACTGAACACTGAAGCTTTCTTT.